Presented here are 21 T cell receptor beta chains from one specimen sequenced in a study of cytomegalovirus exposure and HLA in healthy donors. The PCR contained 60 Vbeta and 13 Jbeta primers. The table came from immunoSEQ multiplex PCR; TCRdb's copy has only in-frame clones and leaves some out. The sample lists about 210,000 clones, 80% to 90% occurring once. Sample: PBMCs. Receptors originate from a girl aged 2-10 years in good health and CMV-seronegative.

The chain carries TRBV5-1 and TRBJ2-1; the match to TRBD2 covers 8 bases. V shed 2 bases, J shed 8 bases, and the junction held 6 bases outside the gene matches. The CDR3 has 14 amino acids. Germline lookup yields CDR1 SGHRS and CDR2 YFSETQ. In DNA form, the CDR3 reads TGCGCCAGCAGCTTCGGGACTAGGGGTGATGAGCAGTTCTTC. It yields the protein CASSFGTRGDEQFF.

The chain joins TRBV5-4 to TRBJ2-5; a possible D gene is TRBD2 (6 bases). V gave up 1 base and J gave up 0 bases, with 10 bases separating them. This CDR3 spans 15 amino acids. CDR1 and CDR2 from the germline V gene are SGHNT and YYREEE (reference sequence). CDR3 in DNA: TGTGCCAGCAGCTTGAATGGGGGGAACCAAGAGACCCAGTACTTC. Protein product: CASSLNGGNQETQYF.

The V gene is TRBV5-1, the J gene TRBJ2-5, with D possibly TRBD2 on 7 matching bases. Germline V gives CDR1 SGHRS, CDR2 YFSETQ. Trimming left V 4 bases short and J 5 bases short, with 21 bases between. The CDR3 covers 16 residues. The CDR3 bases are TGCGCCAGCAGCCAACAGGGACCGACTAGCTGGGAGACCCAGTACTTC. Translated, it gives CASSQQGPTSWETQYF.

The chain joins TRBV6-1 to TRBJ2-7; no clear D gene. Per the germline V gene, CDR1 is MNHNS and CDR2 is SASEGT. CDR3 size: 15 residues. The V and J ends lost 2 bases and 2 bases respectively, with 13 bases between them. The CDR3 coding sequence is TGTGCCAGCAGTGAACGTAGGAGCGCGACCTACGAGCAGTACTTC. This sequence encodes CASSERRSATYEQYF.

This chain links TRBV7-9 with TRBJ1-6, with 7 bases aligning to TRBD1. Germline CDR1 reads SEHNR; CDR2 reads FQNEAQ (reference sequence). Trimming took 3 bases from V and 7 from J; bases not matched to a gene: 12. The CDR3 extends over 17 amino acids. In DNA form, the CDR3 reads TGTGCCAGCAGCTTTTTTTCGGGACAGAGTTCAAATTCACCCCTCCACTTT. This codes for CASSFFSGQSSNSPLHF.

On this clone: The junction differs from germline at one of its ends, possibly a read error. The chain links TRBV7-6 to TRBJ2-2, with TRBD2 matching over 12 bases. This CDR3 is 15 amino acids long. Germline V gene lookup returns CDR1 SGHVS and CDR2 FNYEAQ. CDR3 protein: CASSLAGGYTGELFF. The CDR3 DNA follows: TGTGCCAGCAGCCTAGCGGGGGGGTACACCGGGGAGCTGTTTTTT.

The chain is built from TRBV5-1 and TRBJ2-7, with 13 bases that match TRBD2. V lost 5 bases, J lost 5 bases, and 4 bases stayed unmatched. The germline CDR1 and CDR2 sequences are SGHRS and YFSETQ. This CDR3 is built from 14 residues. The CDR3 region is CASRTGLAGNEQYF. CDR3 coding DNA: TGCGCCAGCAGGACGGGACTAGCGGGGAACGAGCAGTACTTC.

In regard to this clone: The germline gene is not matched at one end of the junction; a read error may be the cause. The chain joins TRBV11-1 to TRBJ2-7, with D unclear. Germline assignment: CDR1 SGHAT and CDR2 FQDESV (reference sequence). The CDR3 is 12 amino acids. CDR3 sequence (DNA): TGTGCCAGCAGCTTCAGTGGCTACGAGCGGTACTTC. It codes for CASSFSGYERYF. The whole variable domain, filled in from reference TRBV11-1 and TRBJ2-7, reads EAEVAQSPRYKITEKSQAVAFWCDPISGHATLYWYRQILGQGPELLVQFQDESVVDDSQLPKDRFSAERLKGVDSTLKIQPAELGDSAMYLCASSFSGYERYFGPGTRLTVT.

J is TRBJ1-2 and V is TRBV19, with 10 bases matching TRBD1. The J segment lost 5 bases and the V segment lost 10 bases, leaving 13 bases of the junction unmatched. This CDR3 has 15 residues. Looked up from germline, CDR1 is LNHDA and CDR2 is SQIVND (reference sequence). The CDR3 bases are TGTGCCACCTCACGACAGGGGGCTACGGTGTATGGCTACACCTTC. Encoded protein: CATSRQGATVYGYTF. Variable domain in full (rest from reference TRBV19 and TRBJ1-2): DGGITQSPKYLFRKEGQNVTLSCEQNLNHDAMYWYRQDPGQGLRLIYYSQIVNDFQKGDIAEGYSVSREKKESFPLTVTSAQKNPTAFYLCATSRQGATVYGYTFGSGTRLTVV.

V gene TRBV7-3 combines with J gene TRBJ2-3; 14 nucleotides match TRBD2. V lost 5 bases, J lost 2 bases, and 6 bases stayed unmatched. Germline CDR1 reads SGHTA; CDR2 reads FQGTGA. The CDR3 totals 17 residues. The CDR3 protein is CASSLGTSGGSTDTQYF. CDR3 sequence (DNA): TGTGCCAGCAGCCTGGGGACTAGCGGGGGTTCCACAGATACGCAGTATTTT.

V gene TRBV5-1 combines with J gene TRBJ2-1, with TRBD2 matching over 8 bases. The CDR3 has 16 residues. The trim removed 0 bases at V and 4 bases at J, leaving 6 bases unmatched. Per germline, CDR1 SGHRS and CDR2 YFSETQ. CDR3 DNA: TGCGCCAGCAGCTTGGTGGCGGGGGGCAATTACAATGAGCAGTTCTTC. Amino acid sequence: CASSLVAGGNYNEQFF.

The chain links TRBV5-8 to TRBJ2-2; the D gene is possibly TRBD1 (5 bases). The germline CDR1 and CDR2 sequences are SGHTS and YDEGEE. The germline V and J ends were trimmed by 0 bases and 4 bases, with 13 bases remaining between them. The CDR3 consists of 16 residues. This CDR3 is CASSLAIVGVTGELFF. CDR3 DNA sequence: TGTGCCAGCAGCTTGGCCATTGTAGGGGTCACCGGGGAGCTGTTTTTT.

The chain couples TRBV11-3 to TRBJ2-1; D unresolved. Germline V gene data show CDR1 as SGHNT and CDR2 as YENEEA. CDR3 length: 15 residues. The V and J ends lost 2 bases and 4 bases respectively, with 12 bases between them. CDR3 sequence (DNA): TGTGCCAGCAGCTTAACGCCCGGTAGATACAATGAGCAGTTCTTC. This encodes CASSLTPGRYNEQFF.

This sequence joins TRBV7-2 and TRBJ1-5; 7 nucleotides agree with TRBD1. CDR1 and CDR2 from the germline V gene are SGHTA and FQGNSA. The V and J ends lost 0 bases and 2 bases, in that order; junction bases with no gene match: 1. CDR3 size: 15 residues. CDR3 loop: CASSLAGGGNQPQHF. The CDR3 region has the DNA TGTGCCAGCAGCTTAGCAGGGGGCGGCAATCAGCCCCAGCATTTT.

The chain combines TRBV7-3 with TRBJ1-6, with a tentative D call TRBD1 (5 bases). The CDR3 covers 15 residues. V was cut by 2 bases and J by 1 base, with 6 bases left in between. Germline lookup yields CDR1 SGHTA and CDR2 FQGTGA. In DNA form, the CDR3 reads TGTGCCAGCAGCTTACAGGGATCCTATAATTCACCCCTCCACTTT. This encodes CASSLQGSYNSPLHF.

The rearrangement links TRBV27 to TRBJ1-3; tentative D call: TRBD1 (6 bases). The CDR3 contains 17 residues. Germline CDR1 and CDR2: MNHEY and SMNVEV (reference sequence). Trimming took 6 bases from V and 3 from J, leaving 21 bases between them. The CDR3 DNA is TGTGCCAGCAGGTCGTACGCGAATACAGGGTATGGAAACACCATATATTTT. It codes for CASRSYANTGYGNTIYF.

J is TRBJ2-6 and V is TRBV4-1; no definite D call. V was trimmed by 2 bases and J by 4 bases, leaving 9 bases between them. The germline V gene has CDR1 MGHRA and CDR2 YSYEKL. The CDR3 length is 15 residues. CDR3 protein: CASSQWATGANVLTF. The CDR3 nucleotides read TGCGCCAGCAGCCAATGGGCGACCGGGGCCAACGTCCTGACTTTC.

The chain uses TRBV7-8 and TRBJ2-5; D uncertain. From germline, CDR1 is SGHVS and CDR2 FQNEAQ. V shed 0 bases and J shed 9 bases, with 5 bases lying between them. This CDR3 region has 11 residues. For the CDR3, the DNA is TGTGCCAGCAGCTTAGCTACAGCCCAGTACTTC. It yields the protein CASSLATAQYF.

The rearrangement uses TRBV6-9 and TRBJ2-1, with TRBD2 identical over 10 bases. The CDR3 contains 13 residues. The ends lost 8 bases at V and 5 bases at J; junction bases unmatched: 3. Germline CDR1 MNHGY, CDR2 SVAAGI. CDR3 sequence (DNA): TGTGCCAGCGTAGGACTAGCGGACAATGAGCAGTTCTTC. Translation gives CASVGLADNEQFF.

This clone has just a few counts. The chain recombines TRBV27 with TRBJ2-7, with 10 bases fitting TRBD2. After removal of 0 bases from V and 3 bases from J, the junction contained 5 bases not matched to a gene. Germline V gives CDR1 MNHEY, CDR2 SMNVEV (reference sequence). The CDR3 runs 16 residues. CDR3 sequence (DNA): TGTGCCAGCAGTTTATCGGGACTAGCGAGCGGCTACGAGCAGTACTTC. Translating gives CASSLSGLASGYEQYF.

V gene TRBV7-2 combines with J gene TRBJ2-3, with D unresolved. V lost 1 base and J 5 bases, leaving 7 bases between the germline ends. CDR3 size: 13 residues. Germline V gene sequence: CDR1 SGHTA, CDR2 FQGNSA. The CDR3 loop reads CASSLELLDTQYF. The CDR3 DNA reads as TGTGCCAGCAGCTTAGAACTGTTAGATACGCAGTATTTT.